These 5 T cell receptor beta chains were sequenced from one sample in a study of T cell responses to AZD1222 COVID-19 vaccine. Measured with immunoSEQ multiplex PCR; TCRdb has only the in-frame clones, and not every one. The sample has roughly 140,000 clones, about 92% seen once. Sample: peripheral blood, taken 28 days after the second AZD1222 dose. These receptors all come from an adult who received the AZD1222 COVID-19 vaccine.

CDR3 protein: CSVVDRARGDTEAFF. Written as DNA, the CDR3 is TGCAGCGTCGTGGACAGGGCCCGAGGGGACACTGAAGCTTTCTTT. The gene calls are TRBV29-1 and TRBJ1-1; 8 nucleotides agree with TRBD1. Germline loops: CDR1 SQVTM, CDR2 ANQGSEA. The CDR3 loop spans 15 amino acids. J lost 3 bases, V lost 6 bases, and 12 bases had no gene match. The whole variable domain, remainder taken from reference TRBV29-1 and TRBJ1-1, is SAVISQKPSRDICQRGTSLTIQCQVDSQVTMMFWYRQQPGQSLTLIATANQGSEATYESGFVIDKFPISRPNLTFSTLTVSNMSPEDSSIYLCSVVDRARGDTEAFFGQGTRLTVV.

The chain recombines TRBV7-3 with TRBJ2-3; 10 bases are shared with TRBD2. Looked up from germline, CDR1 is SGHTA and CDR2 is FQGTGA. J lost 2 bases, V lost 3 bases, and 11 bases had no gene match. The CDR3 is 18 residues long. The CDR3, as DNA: TGTGCCAGCAGCTTCGACGCGGGGACTAGCGCCCTCACAGATACGCAGTATTTT. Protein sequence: CASSFDAGTSALTDTQYF.

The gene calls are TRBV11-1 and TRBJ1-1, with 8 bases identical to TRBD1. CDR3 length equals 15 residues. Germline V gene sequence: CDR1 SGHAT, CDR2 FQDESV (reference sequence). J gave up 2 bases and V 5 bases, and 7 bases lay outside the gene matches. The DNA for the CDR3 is TGTGCCAGCAGCCTCCGGGACAGGCCTAACACTGAAGCTTTCTTT. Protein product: CASSLRDRPNTEAFF.

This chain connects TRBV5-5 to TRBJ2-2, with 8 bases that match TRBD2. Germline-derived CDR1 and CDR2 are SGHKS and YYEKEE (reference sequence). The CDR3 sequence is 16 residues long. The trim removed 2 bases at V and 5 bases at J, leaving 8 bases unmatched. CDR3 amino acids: CASSLPTSGRTGELFF. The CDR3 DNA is TGTGCCAGCAGCTTACCCACTAGCGGACGTACCGGGGAGCTGTTTTTT.

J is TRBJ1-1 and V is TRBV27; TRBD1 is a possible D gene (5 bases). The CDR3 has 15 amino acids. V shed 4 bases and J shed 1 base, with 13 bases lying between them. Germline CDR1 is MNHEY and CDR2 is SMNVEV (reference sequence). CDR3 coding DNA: TGTGCCAGCAGTTCCCAGGACACCGCGAACACTGAAGCTTTCTTT. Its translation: CASSSQDTANTEAFF.